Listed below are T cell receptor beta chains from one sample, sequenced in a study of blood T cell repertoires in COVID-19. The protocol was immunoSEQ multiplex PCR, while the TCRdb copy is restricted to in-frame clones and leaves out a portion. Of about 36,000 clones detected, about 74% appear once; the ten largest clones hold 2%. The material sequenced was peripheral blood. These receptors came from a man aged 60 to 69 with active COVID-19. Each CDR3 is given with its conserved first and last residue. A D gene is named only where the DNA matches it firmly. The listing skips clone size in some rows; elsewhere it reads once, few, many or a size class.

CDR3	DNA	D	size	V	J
CATSDHSQNTEAFF	TGTGCCACCAGTGACCATAGTCAGAACACTGAAGCTTTCTTT	NA	NA	TRBV24-1	TRBJ1-1
CASSRDRVEKLFF	TGTGCCAGCTCACGGGACAGGGTTGAAAAACTGTTTTTT	TRBD1	NA	TRBV18	TRBJ1-4
CAIWAGADYGYTF	TGTGCCATCTGGGCAGGGGCGGACTATGGCTACACCTTC	NA	NA	TRBV10-3	TRBJ1-2
CASSQAQGIESPLHF	TGTGCCAGCAGCCAAGCGCAGGGAATAGAATCACCCCTCCACTTT	NA	NA	TRBV3-1/TRBV3-2	TRBJ1-6
CASSVGGVPGNTIYF	TGTGCCAGCAGCGTAGGGGGGGTCCCGGGAAACACCATATATTTT	NA	NA	TRBV9	TRBJ1-3
CASSVGSLIYNEQFF	TGTGCCAGCAGCGTAGGAAGCCTAATCTACAATGAGCAGTTCTTC	NA	NA	TRBV9	TRBJ2-1
CASSEATGQAQKF	TGTGCCAGCAGTGAAGCTACTGGGCAGGCTCAAAAATTC	NA	once	TRBV6-1	TRBJ2-7
CSVEEDTTYEQYF	TGCAGCGTTGAAGAAGACACCACCTACGAGCAGTACTTC	NA	NA	TRBV29-1	TRBJ2-7
CASSSQTASGAYNEQFF	TGTGCCAGCAGCTCTCAGACGGCTAGCGGGGCCTACAATGAGCAGTTCTTC	TRBD2	NA	TRBV7-9	TRBJ2-1
CAISESNSAGDTEAFF	TGTGCCATCAGTGAGTCGAATTCTGCAGGCGATACTGAAGCTTTCTTT	NA	NA	TRBV10-3	TRBJ1-1
CASSITRTSGINEQFF	TGTGCCAGCAGCATCACTCGGACTAGCGGGATCAATGAGCAGTTCTTC	TRBD2	NA	TRBV5-4	TRBJ2-1
CASSLWGAAYFGYTF	TGTGCCAGCAGTTTATGGGGGGCAGCCTACTTCGGCTACACCTTC	NA	NA	TRBV28	TRBJ1-2
CASKFSSGNYGYTF	TGTGCCAGTAAATTCTCTTCCGGTAACTATGGCTACACCTTC	NA	NA	TRBV19	TRBJ1-2
CASSRDRAGANVLTF	TGCGCCAGCAGCCGGGACAGGGCCGGGGCCAACGTCCTGACTTTC	TRBD1	NA	TRBV5-1	TRBJ2-6
CASSPGFRDTEAFF	TGTGCCAGTTCTCCGGGATTTAGAGACACTGAAGCTTTCTTT	NA	NA	TRBV19	TRBJ1-1
CASSSLPGLAGGTNYNEQFF	TGTGCCAGCAGCTCTTTACCGGGACTAGCGGGAGGCACCAACTACAATGAGCAGTTCTTC	TRBD2	NA	TRBV7-3	TRBJ2-1
CASTRTGAHTEAFF	TGTGCCAGTACGAGGACAGGGGCCCACACTGAAGCTTTCTTT	TRBD1	NA	TRBV19	TRBJ1-1
CASSLEQGAGELFF	TGTGCTAGCAGCTTAGAACAGGGCGCCGGGGAGCTGTTTTTT	NA	NA	TRBV7-7	TRBJ2-2
CASSLAGTGFTDTQYF	TGCGCCAGCAGCTTGGCTGGGACAGGGTTTACAGATACGCAGTATTTT	TRBD1	NA	TRBV5-1	TRBJ2-3
CASSSSSGGSYEQYF	TGTGCCAGCAGCAGCTCTAGCGGTGGGTCCTACGAGCAGTACTTC	TRBD2	NA	TRBV6-5	TRBJ2-7
CASSQDRVGEGEETQYF	TGCGCCAGCAGCCAAGATCGTGTGGGAGAGGGGGAAGAGACCCAGTACTTC	NA	NA	TRBV4-1	TRBJ2-5
CASSSGTEKETQYF	TGCGCCAGCAGCTCCGGGACAGAAAAAGAGACCCAGTACTTC	TRBD1	NA	TRBV5-1	TRBJ2-5
CASSLLGGMGYTF	TGTGCCAGCAGCTTGTTAGGGGGCATGGGCTACACCTTC	TRBD1	few	TRBV5-4	TRBJ1-2
CASSEPGRGLYEQYF	TGTGCCAGCAGTGAACCAGGCAGGGGGCTTTACGAGCAGTACTTC	TRBD1	NA	TRBV25-1	TRBJ2-7